A selection of T cell receptor beta chains follows, all from one sample in a study of metastatic and nonmetastatic thyroid tumors. Through MiXCR, TCRdb re-clonotyped the PCR reads. The sample records 30,000 to 35,000 clones, less than 40% being singletons. Material: tumor tissue. The receptors derive from a female donor with papillary thyroid cancer or a benign thyroid nodule (not recorded which). Some clones in this sample may be carry-over from other donors' samples. Both conserved end residues are part of each CDR3. A D gene is named only where the DNA matches it firmly. Clone sizes are given selectively: once, few, many, or a class where the clone is expanded.

size,V,D,J,CDR3,DNA
.,TRBV20-1,TRBD2,TRBJ2-5,CSAISGGFQETQYF,TGCAGTGCAATCAGCGGGGGGTTCCAAGAGACCCAGTACTTC
.,TRBV11-3,.,TRBJ1-1,CASSLEGQRKTEAFF,TGTGCCAGCAGCTTAGAAGGACAACGGAAGACTGAAGCTTTCTTT
.,TRBV4-3,.,TRBJ2-3,CASSQVQGPDTQYF,TGCGCCAGCAGCCAAGTCCAGGGGCCAGATACGCAGTATTTT
few,TRBV11-2,TRBD2,TRBJ2-1,CASSLQPLAGGRNEQFF,TGTGCCAGCAGCCTCCAGCCCCTAGCGGGGGGGCGTAATGAGCAGTTCTTC
few,TRBV12-3/TRBV12-4,TRBD2,TRBJ2-6,CAVGGLAGVSGANVLTF,TGTGCCGTCGGGGGACTAGCGGGAGTATCCGGGGCCAACGTCCTGACTTTC
few,TRBV6-1,.,TRBJ1-2,CASGVGQTYGYTF,TGTGCCAGCGGGGTGGGGCAGACCTATGGCTACACCTTC
.,TRBV11-2,.,TRBJ1-6,CASSSRTEGSPLHF,TGTGCCAGCAGCTCCCGGACAGAAGGATCACCCCTCCACTTT
.,TRBV20-1,TRBD1,TRBJ2-5,CSARLRGTETQYF,TGCAGTGCCAGACTCAGGGGGACGGAGACCCAGTACTTC
.,TRBV19,TRBD1,TRBJ2-3,CASSTGQGTDTQYF,TGTGCCAGTAGTACCGGACAGGGCACAGATACGCAGTATTTT
.,TRBV20-1,.,TRBJ2-3,CSAREAGKGTDTQYF,TGCAGTGCTAGGGAGGCAGGGAAGGGCACAGATACGCAGTATTTT
few,TRBV4-1,.,TRBJ1-2,CASSQDPLRGYGYTF,TGCGCCAGCAGCCAAGACCCACTCAGGGGTTATGGCTACACCTTC
few,TRBV24-1,.,TRBJ2-3,CAAGSGSWSDTQYF,TGTGCCGCGGGGAGCGGGTCTTGGTCAGATACGCAGTATTTT
.,TRBV7-2,.,TRBJ1-6,CASSLSWVSPLHF,TGTGCCAGCAGCTTAAGTTGGGTATCACCCCTCCACTTT
.,TRBV24-1,.,TRBJ2-1,CATSDSLGVSYNEQFF,TGTGCCACCAGTGACTCCCTAGGGGTCTCCTACAATGAGCAGTTCTTC
.,TRBV5-1,.,TRBJ2-2,CASSLQQGGTGELFF,TGCGCCAGCAGCTTGCAACAGGGAGGGACCGGGGAGCTGTTTTTT
.,TRBV18,.,TRBJ2-7,CASSPAGTLYEQYF,TGTGCCAGCTCACCGGCGGGGACTCTCTACGAGCAGTACTTC
once,TRBV2,.,TRBJ2-5,CASSEGRGREETQYF,TGCGCCAGCAGTGAAGGCCGGGGACGGGAAGAGACCCAGTACTTC
once,TRBV4-3,.,TRBJ1-6,CASSLRVQDNSPLHF,TGCGCCAGCAGCCTCCGGGTACAGGATAATTCACCCCTCCACTTT
.,TRBV11-3,.,TRBJ2-5,CASSSSRGGETQYF,TGTGCCAGCAGCTCATCTAGAGGAGGAGAGACCCAGTACTTC
.,TRBV30,.,TRBJ2-7,CASTFGDRSYEQYF,TGTGCCTCAACGTTTGGAGATCGGTCCTACGAGCAGTACTTC
once,TRBV11-2,TRBD2,TRBJ2-1,CASSSGGLVTPNEQFF,TGTGCCAGCAGCTCCGGGGGACTAGTTACGCCCAATGAGCAGTTCTTC
.,TRBV20-1,.,TRBJ2-2,CSARDWSDTGELFF,TGCAGTGCTAGAGATTGGTCCGACACCGGGGAGCTGTTTTTT
.,TRBV19,TRBD1,TRBJ1-3,CASTEHGTVSGNTIYF,TGTGCCAGTACTGAACACGGGACAGTCTCTGGAAACACCATATATTTT
.,TRBV5-1,.,TRBJ1-6,CASSFGQSNSPLHF,TGCGCCAGCAGCTTCGGACAGTCCAATTCACCCCTCCACTTT
few,TRBV7-2,.,TRBJ2-7,CASSLAGASREQYF,TGTGCCAGCAGCTTAGCAGGGGCTTCGAGGGAGCAGTACTTC
.,TRBV20-1,TRBD2,TRBJ2-1,CSSRDPGTSGDNEQFF,TGCAGTTCTAGAGATCCTGGGACTAGCGGGGACAATGAGCAGTTCTTC
.,TRBV19,.,TRBJ2-1,CASSIDRQTPNIQQFF,TGTGCCAGTAGTATAGATCGGCAGACCCCGAACATACAGCAGTTCTTC
few,TRBV6-2/TRBV6-3,TRBD2,TRBJ2-7,CASRPRGGSYEQYF,TGTGCCAGCAGGCCGCGGGGGGGGTCGTACGAGCAGTACTTC
many,TRBV5-4,.,TRBJ2-1,CASSFLRGRAYNEQFF,TGTGCCAGCAGCTTTCTGAGGGGGAGAGCTTACAATGAGCAGTTCTTC
.,TRBV19,TRBD1,TRBJ1-6,CASGTGNSPLHF,TGTGCCAGTGGGACAGGGAATTCACCCCTCCACTTT
few,TRBV19,.,TRBJ2-2,CASRPGGSSTGELFF,TGTGCCAGTCGCCCGGGGGGCAGTAGCACCGGGGAGCTGTTTTTT
few,TRBV19,TRBD1,TRBJ1-1,CASSTNRGVNTEAFF,TGTGCCAGTAGTACTAACAGGGGAGTGAACACTGAAGCTTTCTTT
.,TRBV2,TRBD2,TRBJ2-3,CASSNSGGASDTQYF,TGTGCCAGCAGCAATAGCGGGGGGGCATCAGATACGCAGTATTTT
few,TRBV27,TRBD1,TRBJ1-5,CASRLQGANQPQHF,TGTGCCAGCAGGCTACAGGGGGCCAATCAGCCCCAGCATTTT
.,TRBV11-2,.,TRBJ1-1,CASSLIVSTEAFF,TGTGCCAGCAGCTTAATTGTGAGCACTGAAGCTTTCTTT
.,TRBV5-1,TRBD2,TRBJ2-1,CASTPLAAHSYNEQFF,TGCGCCAGCACCCCACTAGCGGCCCACTCCTACAATGAGCAGTTCTTC
.,TRBV6-1,.,TRBJ2-1,CASKRVEYEQFF,TGTGCCAGCAAACGAGTAGAGTATGAGCAGTTCTTC
.,TRBV20-1,.,TRBJ2-1,CSAMRGRASYNEQFF,TGCAGTGCCATGCGGGGCAGGGCCTCCTACAATGAGCAGTTCTTC
.,TRBV20-1,.,TRBJ1-2,CSASETGTYGYTF,TGCAGTGCTAGTGAAACAGGAACCTATGGCTACACCTTC
few,TRBV6-1,TRBD1,TRBJ1-5,CASLGTGGGSNQPQHF,TGTGCCAGCCTGGGGACAGGGGGAGGAAGCAATCAGCCCCAGCATTTT
.,TRBV6-2/TRBV6-3,.,TRBJ2-1,CASSYSRGWASEQFF,TGTGCCAGCAGTTACTCCCGGGGCTGGGCGAGTGAGCAGTTCTTC
.,TRBV7-2,TRBD1,TRBJ1-2,CASSYRGLSYGYTF,TGTGCCAGCAGCTACAGGGGGCTCAGCTATGGCTACACCTTC
few,TRBV27,TRBD1,TRBJ1-2,CASSSGQGLGYGYTF,TGTGCCAGCAGCTCTGGACAGGGCCTAGGCTATGGCTACACCTTC
.,TRBV18,TRBD1,TRBJ2-2,CASSPQGADTGELFF,TGTGCCAGCTCACCTCAGGGGGCTGACACCGGGGAGCTGTTTTTT
once,TRBV9,.,TRBJ2-3,CASSALAGDADTQYF,TGTGCCAGCAGCGCCCTAGCTGGAGACGCAGATACACAGTATTTT
.,TRBV6-1,TRBD1,TRBJ2-7,CASSRDRGYEQYF,TGTGCCAGCAGTAGGGACAGAGGTTACGAGCAGTACTTC
.,TRBV11-2,.,TRBJ2-1,CASSLVGSYNEQFF,TGTGCCAGCAGCTTAGTTGGGAGTTACAATGAGCAGTTCTTC
few,TRBV6-1,TRBD1,TRBJ1-2,CASSGGPGGDYGYTF,TGTGCCAGCAGCGGTGGACCAGGGGGCGACTATGGCTACACCTTC
.,TRBV12-3/TRBV12-4,TRBD1,TRBJ2-7,CASSLDRGHTYEQYF,TGTGCCAGCAGTTTGGACAGGGGGCATACCTACGAGCAGTACTTC